The clone carrying this T cell receptor (beta chain) was counted ten times or more. The CDR3 has 16 amino acids. With 3 bases clipped from V and 4 bases from J, the junction kept 8 bases outside the gene matches. The V gene's germline CDR1 is SGHAT and CDR2 FQNNGV. TCR beta CDR3 regions were amplified from RNA. HTBI primers drove first-round RT-PCR of the TCR CDR3. MiXCR, run by TCRdb on the multiplex PCR reads, gives a single entry per CDR3 protein. Of under 600,000 distinct CDR3 sequences listed, 16% were seen once; the top ten hold approximately 3.5%. These data originate in a study of T cells in Graves' hyperthyroidism and ophthalmopathy.

The V gene is TRBV11-2, the J gene TRBJ2-1; 8 bases are a match to TRBD2. The TCR sequence derives from a woman in her forties with Graves' ophthalmopathy. Sequenced material: blood. This CDR3 reads CASSFFSGGPYNEQFF. The CDR3 DNA reads as TGTGCCAGCAGCTTCTTCTCGGGGGGGCCGTACAATGAGCAGTTCTTC.